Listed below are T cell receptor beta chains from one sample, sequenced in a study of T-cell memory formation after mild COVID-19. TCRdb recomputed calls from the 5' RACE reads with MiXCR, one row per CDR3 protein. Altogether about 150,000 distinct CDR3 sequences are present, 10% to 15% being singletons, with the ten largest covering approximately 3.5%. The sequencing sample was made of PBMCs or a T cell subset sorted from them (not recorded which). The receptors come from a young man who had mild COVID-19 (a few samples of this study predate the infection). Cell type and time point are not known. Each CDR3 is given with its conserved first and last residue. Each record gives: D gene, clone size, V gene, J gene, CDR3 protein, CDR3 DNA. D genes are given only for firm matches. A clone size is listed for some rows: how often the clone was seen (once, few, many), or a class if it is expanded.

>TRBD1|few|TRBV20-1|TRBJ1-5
CSATSGTVYSQPQHF
TGCAGTGCTACTTCCGGGACAGTATATAGTCAGCCCCAGCATTTT
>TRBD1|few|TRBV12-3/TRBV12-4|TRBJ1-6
CASSGQGNSPLHF
TGTGCCAGCTCGGGACAGGGTAATTCACCCCTCCACTTT
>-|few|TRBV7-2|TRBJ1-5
CASSLSQPFQAQHF
TGTGCCAGCAGCTTAAGCCAACCCTTTCAGGCCCAGCATTTT
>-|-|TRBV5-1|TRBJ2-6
CASSPLFSGANVLTF
TGCGCCAGCAGCCCCTTATTCTCTGGGGCCAACGTCCTGACTTTC
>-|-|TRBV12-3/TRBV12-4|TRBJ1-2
CASRPTGSDGYTF
TGTGCCAGCAGACCGACAGGATCGGATGGCTACACCTTC
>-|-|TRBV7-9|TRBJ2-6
CASSARGWGTNVLTF
TGTGCCAGCAGCGCTAGGGGTTGGGGGACCAACGTCCTGACTTTC
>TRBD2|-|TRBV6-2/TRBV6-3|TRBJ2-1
CASSWPSAGGYNEQFF
TGTGCCAGCAGTTGGCCTTCAGCGGGGGGCTACAATGAGCAGTTCTTC
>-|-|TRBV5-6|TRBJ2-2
CASSLTGGPIKAGERFF
TGTGCCAGCAGCTTGACAGGCGGCCCCATTAAGGCCGGGGAGCGGTTTTTT
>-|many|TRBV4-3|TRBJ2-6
CASSGLSGANVLTF
TGCGCCAGCAGCGGGCTCTCTGGGGCCAACGTCCTGACTTTC
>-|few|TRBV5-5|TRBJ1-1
CASSLNIEAFF
TGTGCCAGCAGCCTAAACATAGAAGCTTTCTTT
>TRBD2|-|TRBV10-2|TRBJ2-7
CASRPPGTSGTYEQYF
TGCGCCAGCAGACCGCCGGGGACTAGCGGAACCTACGAGCAGTACTTC
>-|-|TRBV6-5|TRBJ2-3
CASSYRGQSDTQYF
TGTGCCAGCAGTTACAGAGGACAGAGCGATACGCAGTATTTT
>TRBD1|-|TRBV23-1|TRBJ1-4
CASSPKTGEHEKLFF
TGCGCCAGCAGCCCGAAGACAGGGGAACACGAAAAACTGTTTTTT
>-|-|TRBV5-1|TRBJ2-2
CASSLGSGGTGELFF
TGCGCCAGCAGCTTGGGGTCCGGCGGGACCGGGGAGCTGTTTTTT
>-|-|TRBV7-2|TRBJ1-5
CASSLGDGIAYQPQHF
TGTGCCAGCAGCTTAGGAGACGGAATAGCTTATCAGCCCCAGCATTTT
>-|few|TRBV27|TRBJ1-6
CASSTRSFSPLHF
TGTGCCAGCAGCACCCGGTCCTTCTCACCCCTCCACTTT
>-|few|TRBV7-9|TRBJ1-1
CASSLPARVDYEAFF
TGTGCCAGCAGCCTTCCGGCTAGGGTCGATTATGAAGCTTTCTTT
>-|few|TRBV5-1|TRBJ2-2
CASGGGGVDTGELFF
TGCGCCAGCGGGGGCGGAGGTGTAGACACCGGGGAGCTGTTTTTT
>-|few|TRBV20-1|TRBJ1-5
CSASRTGRDQPQHF
TGCAGTGCTAGTCGCACAGGCCGGGACCAGCCCCAGCATTTT
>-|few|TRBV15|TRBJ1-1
CATSRQLGPEAFF
TGTGCCACCAGCAGACAACTAGGGCCTGAAGCTTTCTTT
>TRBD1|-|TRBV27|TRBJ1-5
CASSAAGGGPPQHF
TGTGCCAGCTCGGCTGCAGGGGGCGGTCCGCCCCAGCATTTT
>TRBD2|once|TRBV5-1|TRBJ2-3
CASRSGSSTDTQYF
TGCGCCAGCAGAAGCGGGAGTAGCACAGATACGCAGTATTTT
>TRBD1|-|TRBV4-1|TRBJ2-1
CASSRLEGQGVSGEQFF
TGCGCCAGCAGCCGCCTCGAGGGACAGGGGGTATCAGGTGAGCAGTTCTTC
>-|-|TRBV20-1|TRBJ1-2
CSARTPKGYGYTF
TGCAGTGCTCGGACGCCGAAGGGCTATGGCTACACCTTC
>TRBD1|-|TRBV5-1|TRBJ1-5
CASSIGTGGQHQHF
TGCGCCAGCAGCATCGGGACAGGCGGGCAGCACCAGCATTTT
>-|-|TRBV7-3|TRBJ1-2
CASHLPVRVSYNYGYTF
TGTGCCAGTCACCTTCCCGTGAGGGTCAGCTATAACTATGGCTACACCTTC
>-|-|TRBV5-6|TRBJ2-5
CASSLGTIQETQYF
TGTGCCAGCAGCTTGGGGACCATCCAAGAGACCCAGTACTTC
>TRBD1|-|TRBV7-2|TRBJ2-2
CASSLNRGRYTGELFF
TGTGCCAGCAGCCTAAACAGGGGTCGTTACACCGGGGAGCTGTTTTTT
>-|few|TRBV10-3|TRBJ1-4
CAISGGTDEKLFF
TGTGCCATCAGTGGAGGAACCGATGAAAAACTGTTTTTT
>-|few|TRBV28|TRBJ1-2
CASMGAVGLNYGYTF
TGTGCCAGCATGGGGGCGGTCGGATTGAACTATGGCTACACCTTC
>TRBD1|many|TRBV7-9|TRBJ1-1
CASPTWGQGYTEAFF
TGTGCCAGCCCAACCTGGGGACAGGGGTATACTGAAGCTTTCTTT
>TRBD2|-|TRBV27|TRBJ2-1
CASAEGTSSYNEQFF
TGTGCCAGCGCGGAAGGGACTAGCTCCTACAATGAGCAGTTCTTC
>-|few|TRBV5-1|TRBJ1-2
CASSLAVGSGYGYTF
TGCGCCAGCAGCTTGGCTGTAGGGTCGGGCTATGGCTACACCTTC
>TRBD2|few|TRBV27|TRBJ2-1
CASRGPGGQFF
TGTGCCAGCAGGGGCCCGGGAGGGCAGTTCTTC
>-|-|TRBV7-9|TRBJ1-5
CASSLGGWISNQPQHF
TGTGCCAGCAGCTTAGGGGGTTGGATTAGCAATCAGCCCCAGCATTTT
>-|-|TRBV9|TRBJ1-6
CASSVGINTQAHF
TGTGCCAGCAGCGTAGGAATCAACACACAGGCTCACTTT
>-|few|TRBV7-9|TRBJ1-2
CASSFEGGYTF
TGTGCCAGCAGCTTTGAGGGTGGCTACACCTTC
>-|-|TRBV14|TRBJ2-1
CASRQSDPYNEQFF
TGTGCCAGCAGACAGTCCGACCCCTACAATGAGCAGTTCTTC
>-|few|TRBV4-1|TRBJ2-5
CASSQDPGNWETQYF
TGCGCCAGCAGCCAAGATCCCGGCAATTGGGAGACCCAGTACTTC